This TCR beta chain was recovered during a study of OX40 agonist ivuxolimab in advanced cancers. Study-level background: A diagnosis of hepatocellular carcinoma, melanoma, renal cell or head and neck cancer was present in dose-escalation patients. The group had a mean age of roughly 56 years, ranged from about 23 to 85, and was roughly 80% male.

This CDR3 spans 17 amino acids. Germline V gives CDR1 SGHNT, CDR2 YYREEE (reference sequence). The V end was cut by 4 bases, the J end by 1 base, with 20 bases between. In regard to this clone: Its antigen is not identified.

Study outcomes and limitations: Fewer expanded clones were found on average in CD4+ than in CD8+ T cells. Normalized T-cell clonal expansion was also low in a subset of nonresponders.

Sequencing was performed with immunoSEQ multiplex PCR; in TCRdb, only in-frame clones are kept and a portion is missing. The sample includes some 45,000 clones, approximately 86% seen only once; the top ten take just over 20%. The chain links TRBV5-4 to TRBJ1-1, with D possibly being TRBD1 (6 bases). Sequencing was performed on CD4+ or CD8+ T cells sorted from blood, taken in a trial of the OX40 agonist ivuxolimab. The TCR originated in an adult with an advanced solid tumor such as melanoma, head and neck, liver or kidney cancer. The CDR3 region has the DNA TGTGCCAGCAGCACCGACACCGCTTCGGACAGGAACACTGAAGCTTTCTTT. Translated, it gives CASSTDTASDRNTEAFF.